The T cell receptor beta chain under discussion was sequenced for a study of T-cell memory formation after mild COVID-19 (dated by TCRdb to the early 2020s). With regard to the full study: Most TCR sequence clusters were specific to one of the two donors. In a couple of donors, T-cell clones that expanded and contracted after mild COVID-19 were followed by sequencing TCRalpha and TCRbeta repertoires longitudinally. The cohort was made up of two young adult volunteers, one female and one male, who were previously healthy.

Overall study results and their limits: Whether the second-wave clones peaking on day 37 were SARS-CoV-2 specific was not confirmed. Only two mild cases were covered by the study, and larger cohorts that include severe cases with pre-infection samples were considered necessary. Some responding clones were found in pre-infection memory, which suggests that pre-existing cross-reactive memory T cells took part in the SARS-CoV-2 response. From day 15 to 85, contracting clones showed balanced CD4/CD8 phenotypes, whereas a second wave of clones that expanded from day 15 to 37 leaned towards CD4+. Contracting CD4+ clones appeared mostly in the CM and EM memory subsets, whereas CD8+ clones were enriched in EMRA.

This clonotype showed up just a few times. Which antigen it targets is not known. Per-nucleotide qualities are absent, and no much larger clonotype sits a single base away. PBMCs were isolated by Ficoll-Paque density gradient centrifugation. Sequencing relied on an Illumina NovaSeq 6000. Using 5'RACE with constant-segment primers, TCRalpha and TCRbeta cDNA libraries were constructed, with sample barcodes and unique molecular identifiers added in the process. RNA was extracted from every sample with Trizol reagent. The libraries were amplified in two PCR steps, and the second step added a second sample barcode and Illumina TruSeq adapters. The libraries were sequenced on an Illumina NovaSeq using 2 x 150 bp paired-end reads. On the authors' methods: Reads were demultiplexed and collapsed into UMI-guided consensus sequences with migec v1.2.7. Using mixcr v2.1.11, the UMI consensuses were aligned to TRA and TRB V and J templates and assembled into clonotypes. Expanded or contracted clonotypes were those called significant by both edgeR and NoisET, with noise models trained on biological replicates. For edgeR calls, the thresholds were a false discovery rate-adjusted p below 0.01 and a log2 fold-change of 1. PCA with hierarchical clustering of max-normalized trajectories of the 1000 most abundant clonotypes was used as exploratory dynamics analysis. Separately sequenced CD4+ and CD8+ repertoires were used to assign the CD4 or CD8 phenotype of responding clones. TCRdb ran its own pipeline on the public reads, namely fastp trimming at Q25 and MiXCR clone calling, and kept in-frame beta chains. A single entry per CDR3 protein holds the most common genes and DNA from its merged rows. Here the V and J calls rest on TCRdb's processing, not on the authors' analysis. Present in this sample are 260,000 or so distinct CDR3 sequences, around 15% of which were seen just once. Of the sample, roughly a fifth is held by the ten largest clones.

Based on the germline V gene, the CDR1 and CDR2 sequences are MNHEY and SVGAGI. From its cysteine to its phenylalanine, the CDR3 spans 15 amino acids. The sequence is cut down to CDR3 DNA, 45 bases in frame from base 1. The V end loses 1 base and the J end loses 6 bases, and a stretch of 12 bases separates them. The sample taken for sequencing was PBMCs or a T cell subset sorted from them (not recorded which). The rearranged chain carries TRBV6-5 and TRBJ2-2; the D gene is possibly TRBD1 or TRBD2, with 5 bases matching each. The source of this sequence is a man aged 18 to 30 who had mild COVID-19 (a few samples of this study predate the infection). The sample titles of this study are shuffled in the database, so cell type and time point are left out; the donor was told from shared clones. The CDR3 reads CASSYWAGRAGELFF. The DNA sequence reads TGTGCCAGCAGTTACTGGGCAGGGCGGGCCGGGGAGCTGTTTTTT.